Below are 13 T cell receptor beta chains sequenced from a single sample in a study of neurological immune-mediated disorders. TCRdb reprocessed the 5' RACE reads via MiXCR and lists one record per CDR3 protein. The table lists about 77,000 distinct CDR3 sequences, about 9.4% of them singletons, with about 1.7% in the top ten. Specimen: PBMCs. The receptors were gathered from a man aged 50 to 59 in good health.

This clonotype was observed at least ten times. This sequence joins TRBV5-6 and TRBJ1-2, with 7 nucleotides matching TRBD1. V gave up 2 bases and J gave up 13 bases; unmatched junction bases: 14. There are 14 residues in the CDR3. CDR1 is SGHDT, CDR2 YYEEEE, per germline. The CDR3 sequence: CASSFVGGGPSFTF. Here the CDR3 DNA reads TGTGCCAGCAGCTTCGTTGGAGGGGGCCCCTCCTTCACCTTC.

This clonotype appeared many times. V and J are TRBV14 and TRBJ2-7; TRBD1 matches at 8 bases. This CDR3 contains 15 residues. The J segment lost 3 bases and the V segment lost 1 base, leaving 5 bases of the junction unmatched. CDR1 is SGHDN, CDR2 FVKESK, per germline. The CDR3 here is CASSQGAGGNYEQYF. The CDR3 nucleotides are TGTGCCAGCAGCCAAGGGGCAGGGGGCAACTACGAGCAGTACTTC. The whole variable domain, remainder taken from reference TRBV14 and TRBJ2-7, is EAGVTQFPSHSVIEKGQTVTLRCDPISGHDNLYWYRRVMGKEIKFLLHFVKESKQDESGMPNNRFLAERTGGTYSTLKVQPAELEDSGVYFCASSQGAGGNYEQYFGPGTRLTVT.

This clonotype was counted many times. The chain uses TRBV7-9 and TRBJ2-2; D remains unclear. The V gene's germline CDR1 is SEHNR and CDR2 FQNEAQ (reference sequence). Trimming pared 5 bases from V and 5 bases from J, leaving 12 bases between. This CDR3 is built from 14 residues. The CDR3 loop is CASSLILITGELFF. The CDR3 DNA sequence: TGTGCCAGCAGCCTGATCCTTATTACCGGGGAGCTGTTTTTT.

With regard to this clonotype: An end of the junction does not agree with germline; a read error may underlie this. The chain links TRBV6-2 or TRBV6-3 to TRBJ2-2, with D perhaps matching TRBD2 (5 bases). The CDR3 is 13 amino acids. The germline V gene encodes CDR1 MNHEY and CDR2 SVGEGT. CDR3 nucleotide sequence: TGTGCCAGCAGCCCTCTTCGACCCGGGGAGCTGTTCTTT. Protein: CASSPLRPGELFF.

The table lists this clonotype with many counts. The rearrangement joins TRBV5-1 to TRBJ2-7; TRBD2 matches at 11 bases. The J segment lost 2 bases and the V segment lost 0 bases, leaving 7 bases of the junction unmatched. The V gene's germline CDR1 is SGHRS and CDR2 YFSETQ. The CDR3 runs to 17 residues. CDR3 DNA sequence: TGCGCCAGCAGCTTGGCTCTAGCGGGAGGCTCTGCCTACGAGCAGTACTTC. It codes for CASSLALAGGSAYEQYF.

This clonotype was seen many times. The chain joins TRBV5-1 to TRBJ2-7; 11 nucleotides match TRBD2. Trimming cost V 3 bases and J 11 bases; bases outside gene matches: 16. The CDR3 consists of 16 residues. The germline gives CDR1 SGHRS, CDR2 YFSETQ. The DNA of the CDR3 is TGCGCCAGCAGCTCAGGTGGTGGACGGACTAGCGGGCAAGAGTACTTC. This encodes CASSSGGGRTSGQEYF.

Many counts were recorded for this clonotype. The J gene is TRBJ2-4, the V gene TRBV28; 11 bases match TRBD2. This CDR3 region has 19 residues. CDR1 and CDR2 (germline): MDHEN, SYDVKM. The J segment lost 2 bases and the V segment lost 2 bases, leaving 11 bases of the junction unmatched. CDR3 amino acids: CASSLGFWLAGGPKNIQYF. CDR3 DNA: TGTGCCAGCAGTTTAGGCTTTTGGCTAGCGGGAGGTCCCAAAAACATTCAGTACTTC.

This clonotype was counted ten times or more. The J gene is TRBJ2-5, the V gene TRBV6-6; perhaps TRBD2 as D (6 bases). The V end was cut by 7 bases, the J end by 4 bases, with 16 bases between. Germline assignment: CDR1 MNHNY and CDR2 SVGAGI (reference sequence). The length of the CDR3 is 14 residues. The CDR3: CASISGGVIETQYF. CDR3 sequence (DNA): TGTGCCAGCATCTCCGGGGGTGTAATAGAGACCCAGTACTTC.

This clonotype came up many times. This chain links TRBV5-1 with TRBJ1-2; weak D call: TRBD1 (5 bases). Per germline, CDR1 SGHRS and CDR2 YFSETQ. The CDR3 consists of 11 residues. Trimming cost V 4 bases and J 6 bases, with 7 bases left between them. The CDR3 DNA follows: TGCGCCAGCAGCCCGGGGGATGGCTACACCTTC. It yields the protein CASSPGDGYTF.

There are many counts of this clonotype. V is TRBV7-2 and J is TRBJ1-5; D is ambiguous. The CDR3 is 14 amino acids. V was pared by 3 bases and J by 1 base, with 7 bases between. Per the germline V gene, CDR1 is SGHTA and CDR2 is FQGNSA. CDR3: CASSFRQSNQPQHF. CDR3 bases: TGTGCCAGCAGCTTTAGACAAAGCAATCAGCCCCAGCATTTT.

This clonotype has a count of ten or more. The chain uses TRBV7-2 and TRBJ2-1; D remains unclear. The V end was cut by 4 bases, the J end by 0 bases, with 7 bases between. CDR1 is SGHTA, CDR2 FQGNSA, per germline. This CDR3 comprises 14 residues. The CDR3 DNA reads as TGTGCCAGCAGCTATCCGGGCTCCTACAATGAGCAGTTCTTC. The encoded protein is CASSYPGSYNEQFF.

This clonotype was detected only a few times. The CDR3: CASSRVGKQETQYF. CDR3 DNA: TGTGCCAGTAGCCGGGTCGGCAAACAAGAGACCCAGTACTTC. The J gene is TRBJ2-5, the V gene TRBV19; D remains unclear. Germline CDR1 and CDR2: LNHDA and SQIVND (reference sequence). The V and J ends lost 6 bases and 2 bases respectively, with 13 bases between them. This CDR3 spans 14 amino acids.

Many counts were recorded for this clonotype. The J gene is TRBJ1-5, the V gene TRBV27; 7 bases line up with TRBD1. The CDR3 sequence is 14 residues long. The germline CDR1 and CDR2 sequences are MNHEY and SMNVEV (reference sequence). Trimming took 6 bases from V and 3 from J; bases not matched to a gene: 5. The CDR3 nucleotides read TGTGCCAGCAGCCCAACAGGGGACAATCAGCCCCAGCATTTT. Translating gives CASSPTGDNQPQHF.